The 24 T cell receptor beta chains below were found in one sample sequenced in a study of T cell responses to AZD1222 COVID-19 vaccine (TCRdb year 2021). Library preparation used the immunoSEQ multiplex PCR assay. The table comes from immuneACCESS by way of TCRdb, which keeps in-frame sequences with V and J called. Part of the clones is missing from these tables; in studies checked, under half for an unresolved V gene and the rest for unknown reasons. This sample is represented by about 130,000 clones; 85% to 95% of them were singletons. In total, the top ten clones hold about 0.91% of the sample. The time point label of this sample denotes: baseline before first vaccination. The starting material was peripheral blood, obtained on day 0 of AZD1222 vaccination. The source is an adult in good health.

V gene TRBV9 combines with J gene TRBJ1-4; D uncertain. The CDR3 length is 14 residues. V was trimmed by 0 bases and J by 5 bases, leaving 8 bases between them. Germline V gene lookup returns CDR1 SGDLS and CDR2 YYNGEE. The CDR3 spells CASSVGPRNEKLFF. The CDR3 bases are TGTGCCAGCAGCGTAGGGCCACGGAATGAAAAACTGTTTTTT.

The CDR3 DNA reads TGTGCCAGCAGACAGGGTATGGGTGGCTACACCTTC. This gives the protein CASRQGMGGYTF. The chain has TRBV28 and TRBJ1-2, with D possibly matching TRBD1 (6 bases). There are 12 residues in the CDR3. CDR1 and CDR2 (germline): MDHEN, SYDVKM. The germline V and J ends were trimmed by 6 bases and 7 bases, with 12 bases remaining between them.

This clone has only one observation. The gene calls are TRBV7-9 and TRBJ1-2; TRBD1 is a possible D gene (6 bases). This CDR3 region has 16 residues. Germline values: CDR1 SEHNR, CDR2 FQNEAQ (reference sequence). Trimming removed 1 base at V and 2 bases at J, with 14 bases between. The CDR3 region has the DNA TGTGCCAGCAGCTTAGGTGGATGGACAGCGAACTATGGCTACACCTTC. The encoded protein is CASSLGGWTANYGYTF.

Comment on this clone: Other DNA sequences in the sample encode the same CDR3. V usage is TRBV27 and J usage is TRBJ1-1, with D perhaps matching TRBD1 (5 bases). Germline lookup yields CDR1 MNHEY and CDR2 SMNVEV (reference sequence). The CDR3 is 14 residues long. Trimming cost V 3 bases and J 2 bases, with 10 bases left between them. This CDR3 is CASSFGGSNTEAFF. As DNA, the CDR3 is TGTGCCAGCAGTTTTGGGGGATCCAACACTGAAGCTTTCTTT.

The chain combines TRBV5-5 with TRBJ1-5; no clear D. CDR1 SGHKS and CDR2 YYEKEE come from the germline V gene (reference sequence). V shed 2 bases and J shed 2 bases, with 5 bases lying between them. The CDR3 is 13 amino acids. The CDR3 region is CASSFDGNQPQHF. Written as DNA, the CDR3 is TGTGCCAGCAGCTTTGATGGCAATCAGCCCCAGCATTTT.

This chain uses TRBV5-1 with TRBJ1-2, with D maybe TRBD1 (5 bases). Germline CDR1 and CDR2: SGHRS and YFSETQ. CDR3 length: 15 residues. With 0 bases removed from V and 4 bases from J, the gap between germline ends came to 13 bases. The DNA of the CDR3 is TGCGCCAGCAGCTTGGAGGCAGGGTTAGCCTATGGCTACACCTTC. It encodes CASSLEAGLAYGYTF.

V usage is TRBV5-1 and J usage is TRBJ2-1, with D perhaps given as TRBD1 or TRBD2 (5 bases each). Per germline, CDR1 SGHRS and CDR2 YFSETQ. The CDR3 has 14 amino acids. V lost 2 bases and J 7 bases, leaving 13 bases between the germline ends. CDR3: CASSFYGGSNEQFF. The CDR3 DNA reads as TGCGCCAGCAGCTTTTATGGGGGTTCAAATGAGCAGTTCTTC.

The CDR3 region is CASSIGEYGYTF. The CDR3 bases are TGTGCCAGCAGTATCGGGGAATATGGCTACACCTTC. The V call is TRBV11-2, the J call TRBJ1-2, with unresolved D. CDR1 SGHAT and CDR2 FQNNGV come from the germline V gene. The CDR3 is 12 residues long. Trimming took off 6 bases at V and 5 bases at J, with 10 bases between the two ends. Complete variable domain (other parts from reference TRBV11-2 and TRBJ1-2): EAGVAQSPRYKIIEKRQSVAFWCNPISGHATLYWYQQILGQGPKLLIQFQNNGVVDDSQLPKDRFSAERLKGVDSTLKIQPAKLEDSAVYLCASSIGEYGYTFGSGTRLTVV.

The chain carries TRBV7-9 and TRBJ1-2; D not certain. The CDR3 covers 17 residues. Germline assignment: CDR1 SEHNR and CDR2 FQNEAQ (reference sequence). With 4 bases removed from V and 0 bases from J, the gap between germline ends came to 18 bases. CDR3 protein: CASSSEMDLRSNYGYTF. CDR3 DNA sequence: TGTGCCAGCAGCTCCGAGATGGACCTCCGGTCTAACTATGGCTACACCTTC.

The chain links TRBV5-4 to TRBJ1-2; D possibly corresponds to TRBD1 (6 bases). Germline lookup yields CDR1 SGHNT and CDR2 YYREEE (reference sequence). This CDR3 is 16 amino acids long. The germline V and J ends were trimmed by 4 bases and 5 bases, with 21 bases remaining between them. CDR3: CASSPLAGASGYGYTF. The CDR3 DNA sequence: TGTGCCAGCAGCCCTCTCGCGGGGGCCTCCGGGTATGGCTACACCTTC.

CDR3 bases: TGTGCCATCAGTGACAGTAGCTTGAACACTGAAGCTTTCTTT. It encodes CAISDSSLNTEAFF. This rearrangement joins TRBV10-3 to TRBJ1-1; no definite D call. The CDR3 has 14 amino acids. The V end lost 3 bases, the J end lost 0 bases, and 8 bases lay between the germline ends. Germline V gene lookup returns CDR1 ENHRY and CDR2 SYGVKD.

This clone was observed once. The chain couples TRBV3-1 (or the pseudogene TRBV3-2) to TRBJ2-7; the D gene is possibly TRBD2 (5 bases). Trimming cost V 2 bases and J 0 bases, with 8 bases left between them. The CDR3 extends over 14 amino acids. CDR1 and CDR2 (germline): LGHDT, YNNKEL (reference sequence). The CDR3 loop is CASSQSGNSYEQYF. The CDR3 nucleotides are TGTGCCAGCAGCCAAAGCGGAAACTCCTACGAGCAGTACTTC.

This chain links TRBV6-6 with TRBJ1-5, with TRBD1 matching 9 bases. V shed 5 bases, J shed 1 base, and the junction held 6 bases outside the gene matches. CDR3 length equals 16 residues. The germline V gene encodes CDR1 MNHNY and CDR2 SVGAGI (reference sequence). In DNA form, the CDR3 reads TGTGCCAGCAGTGTACAGGGGGCCGGGAGCAATCAGCCCCAGCATTTT. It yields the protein CASSVQGAGSNQPQHF.

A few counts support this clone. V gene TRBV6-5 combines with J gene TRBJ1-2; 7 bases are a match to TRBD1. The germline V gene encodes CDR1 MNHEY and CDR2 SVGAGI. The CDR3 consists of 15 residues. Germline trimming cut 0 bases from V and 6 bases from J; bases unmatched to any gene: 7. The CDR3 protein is CASSYSQGGLDGYTF. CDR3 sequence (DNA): TGTGCCAGCAGTTACTCGCAGGGGGGGCTTGATGGCTACACCTTC.

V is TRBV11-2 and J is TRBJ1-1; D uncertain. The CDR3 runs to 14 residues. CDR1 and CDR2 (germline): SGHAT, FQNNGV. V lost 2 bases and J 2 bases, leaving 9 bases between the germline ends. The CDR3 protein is CASSLNRANTEAFF. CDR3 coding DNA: TGTGCCAGCAGCTTAAACAGAGCCAACACTGAAGCTTTCTTT.

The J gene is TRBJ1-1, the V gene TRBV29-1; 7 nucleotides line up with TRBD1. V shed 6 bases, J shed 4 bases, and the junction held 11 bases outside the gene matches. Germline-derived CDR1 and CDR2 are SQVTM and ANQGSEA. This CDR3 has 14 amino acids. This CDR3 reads CSVLTATGPTEAFF. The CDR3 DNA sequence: TGCAGCGTCCTCACCGCGACAGGGCCCACTGAAGCTTTCTTT.

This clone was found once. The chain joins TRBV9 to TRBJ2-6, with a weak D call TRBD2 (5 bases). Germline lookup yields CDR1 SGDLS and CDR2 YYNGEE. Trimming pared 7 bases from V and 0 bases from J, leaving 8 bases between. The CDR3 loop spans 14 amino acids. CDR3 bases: TGTGCCAGCGGACTGTACTCTGGGGCCAACGTCCTGACTTTC. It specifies CASGLYSGANVLTF.

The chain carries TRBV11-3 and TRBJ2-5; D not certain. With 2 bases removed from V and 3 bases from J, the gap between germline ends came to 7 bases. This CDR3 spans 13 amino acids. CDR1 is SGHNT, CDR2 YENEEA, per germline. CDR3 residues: CASSLRAEETQYF. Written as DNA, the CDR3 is TGTGCCAGCAGCTTACGGGCAGAAGAGACCCAGTACTTC.

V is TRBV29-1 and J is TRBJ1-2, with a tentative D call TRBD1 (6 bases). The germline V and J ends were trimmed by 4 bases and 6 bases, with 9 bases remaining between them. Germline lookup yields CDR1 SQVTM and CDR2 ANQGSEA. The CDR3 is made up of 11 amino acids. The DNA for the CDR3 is TGCAGCGTTGCTGGGGGGCATGGCTACACCTTC. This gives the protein CSVAGGHGYTF.

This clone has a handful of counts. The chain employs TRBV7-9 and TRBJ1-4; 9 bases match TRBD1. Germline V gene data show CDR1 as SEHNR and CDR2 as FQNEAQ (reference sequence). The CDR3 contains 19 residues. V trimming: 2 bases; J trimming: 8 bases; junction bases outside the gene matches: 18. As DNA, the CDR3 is TGTGCCAGCAGCTTAATCGGGACGGGTTGGGACAGGGTGAAGGAAAAACTGTTTTTT. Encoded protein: CASSLIGTGWDRVKEKLFF.

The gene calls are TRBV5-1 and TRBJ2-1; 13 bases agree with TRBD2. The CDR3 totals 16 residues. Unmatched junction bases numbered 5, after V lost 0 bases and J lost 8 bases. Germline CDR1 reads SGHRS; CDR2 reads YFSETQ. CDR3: CASSLAGTSGVDEQFF. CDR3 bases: TGCGCCAGCAGCTTGGCCGGGACTAGCGGGGTCGATGAGCAGTTCTTC.

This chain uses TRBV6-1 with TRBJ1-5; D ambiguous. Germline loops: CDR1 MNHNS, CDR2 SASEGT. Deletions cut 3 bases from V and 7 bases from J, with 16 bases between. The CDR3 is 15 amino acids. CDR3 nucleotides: TGTGCCAGCAGTGATAGGCAAAACTCGGCACAGCCCCAGCATTTT. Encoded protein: CASSDRQNSAQPQHF.

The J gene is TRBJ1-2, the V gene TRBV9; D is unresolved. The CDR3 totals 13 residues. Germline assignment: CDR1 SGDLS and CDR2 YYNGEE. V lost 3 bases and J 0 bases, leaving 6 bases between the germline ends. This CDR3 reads CASSDGTNYGYTF. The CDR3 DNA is TGTGCCAGCAGCGACGGAACTAACTATGGCTACACCTTC.

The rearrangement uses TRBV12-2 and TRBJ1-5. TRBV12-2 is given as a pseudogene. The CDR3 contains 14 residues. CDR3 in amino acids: CASRSGPCNQPQHF. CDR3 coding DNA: TGTGCAAGTCGCTCGGGACCGTGCAATCAGCCCCAGCATTTT.